These T cell receptor beta chains were read from a single sample in a study of T cells in narcolepsy. Some clones are missing from TCRdb's copy, which holds only in-frame ones; the method was immunoSEQ multiplex PCR. The table includes about 40,000 clones, roughly 88% detected once. Input material: CD45RA- memory CD4+ T cells from PBMCs. The receptor source for this set is a human donor with narcolepsy. CDR3s include the opening cysteine and the closing phenylalanine or tryptophan. The D gene is left open where the match is weak. Clone size is stated in some rows and not others, as once, few, many or a class when expanded.

j_call,clone_size,v_call,d_call,cdr3_nt,cdr3_aa
TRBJ2-3,.,TRBV9,.,TGTGCCAGCAGCGTAGGACACACAGATACGCAGTATTTT,CASSVGHTDTQYF
TRBJ2-1,.,TRBV29-1,TRBD2,TGCAGCGTTGAACCGGGGGGGCCGGATGAGCAGTTCTTC,CSVEPGGPDEQFF
TRBJ2-1,few,TRBV5-1,TRBD2,TGCGCCAGCAGCTTAACGGGAGGGGTCTACAATGAGCAGTTCTTC,CASSLTGGVYNEQFF
TRBJ2-2,.,TRBV9,.,TGTGCCAGCAGCGTTCATCAGGCCACCGGGGAGCTGTTTTTT,CASSVHQATGELFF
TRBJ1-1,.,TRBV6-6,.,TGTGCCAGCAGTTACTCGATCAGGACCACTGAAGCTTTCTTT,CASSYSIRTTEAFF
TRBJ2-3,medium-sized,TRBV5-1,TRBD2,TGCGCCAGCAGCTTGCACGGACTAGTCGCAGATACGCAGTATTTT,CASSLHGLVADTQYF
TRBJ1-2,.,TRBV19,.,TGTGCCAGTATTCCACCCCGGAACTATGGCTACACCTTC,CASIPPRNYGYTF
TRBJ2-3,.,TRBV18,.,TGTGCCAGCTCACCACTACCAGGGGCAGCAGATACGCAGTATTTT,CASSPLPGAADTQYF
TRBJ1-5,few,TRBV4-1,.,TGCGCCAGCAGCCAACTTCTCCTTCAGCCCCAGCATTTT,CASSQLLLQPQHF
TRBJ2-3,.,TRBV7-3,.,TGTGCCGGCAGCCCCTGGGATGGGCCCACAGATACGCAGTATTTT,CAGSPWDGPTDTQYF
TRBJ2-2,.,TRBV28,.,TGTGCCAGCACCGTCGGAGGGGTGGGGGGCACCGGGGAGCTGTTTTTT,CASTVGGVGGTGELFF
TRBJ2-7,.,TRBV13,TRBD1,TGTGCCAGCAGCCGACACGGGACAGGGCACTACGAGCAGTACTTC,CASSRHGTGHYEQYF
TRBJ2-2,.,TRBV19,TRBD1,TGTGCCAGTCAGCCCGAGACAGGGTTCCCCGGGGAGCTGTTTTTT,CASQPETGFPGELFF
TRBJ2-2,.,TRBV18,.,TGTGCCAGCTCACCACCAGGGAACACCGGGGAGCTGTTTTTT,CASSPPGNTGELFF
TRBJ1-5,.,TRBV28,.,TGTGCCAGCAGCCCCCTTGGGCAGGGTAATCAGCCCCAGCATTTT,CASSPLGQGNQPQHF
TRBJ1-2,few,TRBV2,.,TGTGCCAGCATGTTTGGCGAGTCCTATGGCTACACCTTC,CASMFGESYGYTF
TRBJ1-2,once,TRBV7-2,TRBD1,TGTGCCAGCAGCTCCAGGGGGGGAGACGGCTACACCTTC,CASSSRGGDGYTF
TRBJ2-1,.,TRBV5-4,TRBD2,TGTGCCAGCAGCAGGGGACTAGCGGGTGAGCAGTTCTTC,CASSRGLAGEQFF
TRBJ2-5,.,TRBV6-1,.,TGTGCCAGCCAAAGGGGGAAAGAGACCCAGTACTTC,CASQRGKETQYF
TRBJ2-1,.,TRBV7-2,TRBD2,TGTGCCAGCAGCGTATCTAGCGGGACCGGTGACAATGAGCAGTTCTTC,CASSVSSGTGDNEQFF
TRBJ2-3,.,TRBV5-6,.,TGTGCCAGCCTCCAAGGTGGGCTTTTCACAGATACGCAGTATTTT,CASLQGGLFTDTQYF
TRBJ2-3,.,TRBV7-2,.,TGTGCCAGCAGCCGAGGGGAGGCCGCAGATACGCAGTATTTT,CASSRGEAADTQYF
TRBJ2-3,.,TRBV9,.,TGTGCCAGCAGCGCACGACAGGGAGGGACAGATACGCAGTATTTT,CASSARQGGTDTQYF
TRBJ1-2,once,TRBV28,.,TGTGCCAGCAGTTCAGCAGGGGAGGGCTATGGCTACACCTTC,CASSSAGEGYGYTF
TRBJ1-3,.,TRBV6-1,TRBD1,TGTGCCAGCAGGGCGGACAGGGCCGGAAACACCATATATTTT,CASRADRAGNTIYF
TRBJ1-4,.,TRBV25-1,.,TGTGCCAGCAGTGATCCTCGGCGGGGTTTGGATGAAAAACTGTTTTTT,CASSDPRRGLDEKLFF
TRBJ1-2,once,TRBV7-8,.,TGTGCCAGCAGCTTAGGGACTGACTATGGCTACACCTTC,CASSLGTDYGYTF
TRBJ1-2,once,TRBV7-9,.,TGTGCCAGCAGCTTTCGAGCACAGGGTCATGGCTACACCTTC,CASSFRAQGHGYTF
TRBJ1-1,.,TRBV28,.,TGTGCCAGCAGGGAGACTGAAGCTTTCTTT,CASRETEAFF
TRBJ2-1,.,TRBV2,.,TGTGCCAGCAGTGAAGAGGAGCCCTCCTACAATGAGCAGTTCTTC,CASSEEEPSYNEQFF
TRBJ2-6,.,TRBV5-1,.,TGCGCCAGCATGGGGGGGCTTGGGGCCAACGTCCTGACTTTC,CASMGGLGANVLTF
TRBJ2-7,once,TRBV5-4,.,TGTGCCAGCAGCTTGGGAAGCTCCTACGAGCAGTACTTC,CASSLGSSYEQYF
TRBJ2-1,.,TRBV19,.,TGTGCCAGTAGTTTTGGGGGGGCCCTCGACAATGAGCAGTTCTTC,CASSFGGALDNEQFF
TRBJ2-2,.,TRBV10-3,TRBD2,TGTGCCATCAGTGGACTAGCGGGATACACCGGGGAGCTGTTTTTT,CAISGLAGYTGELFF
TRBJ2-5,.,TRBV9,TRBD2,TGTGCCAGCAGCGTCAGTGGACTAGCGGGGGAGGAGACCCAGTACTTC,CASSVSGLAGEETQYF
TRBJ2-7,.,TRBV5-4,.,TGTGCCAGCAGCCCTCAATCGAGCACCTACGAGCAGTACTTC,CASSPQSSTYEQYF
TRBJ2-7,.,TRBV6-6,TRBD2,TGTGCCAGCAGTCCCGGACTAGCGACCGAGCAGTACTTC,CASSPGLATEQYF
TRBJ2-2,once,TRBV5-1,.,TGCGCCAGCAGCTTAAGTTCCGGGGAGCTGTTTTTT,CASSLSSGELFF
TRBJ2-5,.,TRBV6-1,.,TGTGCCAGCAGTGAAACATGGGGGACCCAAGAGACCCAGTACTTC,CASSETWGTQETQYF
TRBJ1-1,once,TRBV27,.,TGTGCCAGCAGTGATGTCGAATTTGAAGCTTTCTTT,CASSDVEFEAFF
TRBJ2-6,.,TRBV6-1,TRBD2,TGTGCCAGCAGTGCGGGAGGGACTGGGGCCAACGTCCTGACTTTC,CASSAGGTGANVLTF
TRBJ1-2,.,TRBV11-2,.,TGTGCCAGCAGCCCCCCTGCCGCGATGGGGGGCTACACCTTC,CASSPPAAMGGYTF
TRBJ1-6,.,TRBV21-1,.,TGTGCCAGCAGCATAAGATACAGGGTTGGTGTGGATTCACCCCTCCACTTT,CASSIRYRVGVDSPLHF
TRBJ2-5,.,TRBV7-3,TRBD1,TGTGCCAGCAGCAATTCCGGGACAGGGAGTGCCGGGACCCAGTACTTC,CASSNSGTGSAGTQYF
TRBJ2-7,.,TRBV4-1,.,TGCGCCAGCAGCCAAGACAGGGGACTGACCTACGAGCAGTACTTC,CASSQDRGLTYEQYF
TRBJ2-3,.,TRBV27,TRBD2,TGTGCCAGCAAGCGGGGAGGGGACACAGATACGCAGTATTTT,CASKRGGDTDTQYF
TRBJ1-6,few,TRBV7-3,TRBD1,TGTGCCAGCAGCTTAACGGGACAGTACGATTCACCCCTCCACTTT,CASSLTGQYDSPLHF
TRBJ1-5,.,TRBV4-1,.,TGCGCCAGCAGCCAAAATCGAGGCAAGGGACCCCAGCATTTT,CASSQNRGKGPQHF
TRBJ2-7,.,TRBV5-1,TRBD1,TGCGCCAGCACCGGACAGGTTAACGGCGAGCAGTACTTC,CASTGQVNGEQYF
TRBJ1-1,.,TRBV5-4,TRBD1,TGTGCCAGCAGCCTGGGACAGGGAAAACTCTTGAACACTGAAGCTTTCTTT,CASSLGQGKLLNTEAFF
TRBJ2-7,.,TRBV7-9,TRBD2,TGTGCCAGCAGCTCGAGACTAGCCCCCTACGAGCAGTACTTC,CASSSRLAPYEQYF
TRBJ2-1,.,TRBV10-3,.,TGTGCCATCAGTGAGTTGGACAGCGTCGCTGAGCAGTTCTTC,CAISELDSVAEQFF
TRBJ2-1,.,TRBV5-5,TRBD2,TGTGCCAGCAGCCCCAATGGACTAGCGGACAATGAGCAGTTCTTC,CASSPNGLADNEQFF
TRBJ2-7,.,TRBV18,.,TGTGCCAGCTCACCGCCCTCGGGCCTGGAACGCGAGCAGTACTTC,CASSPPSGLEREQYF